This note documents a single TCR beta chain sequence. Source study methods: Reference gene primer amplification gave nucleated cell count estimates. Only in-frame clones appear in the TCRdb table, and some are missing; sequencing was by immunoSEQ multiplex PCR. D and trimming were read from the DNA, whereas the V and J calls and clone size are those reported in that table. Altogether approximately 210,000 clones are present, about 91% being singletons, with the ten largest covering 1% to 1.5%. The data derive from a study of blood T cell repertoires in COVID-19. Study as a whole: Material from acute and convalescent COVID-19 was sourced from the United States, Italy and Spain. T cells, B-cell-depleted T cells, or PBMCs supplied cDNA or gDNA.

Germline loops: CDR1 MNHEY, CDR2 SVGAGI. The V and J ends lost 10 bases and 7 bases respectively, with 17 bases between them. CDR3 size: 13 residues. This clonotype was sampled from a man aged 25 to 45 with acute or convalescent COVID-19. Sequenced sample: peripheral blood. The V call is TRBV6-5, the J call TRBJ1-5, with no clear D. This chain's CDR3 is CATRSSNGQPQHF. CDR3 DNA: TGTGCCACCCGGTCGTCCAACGGGCAGCCCCAGCATTTT.